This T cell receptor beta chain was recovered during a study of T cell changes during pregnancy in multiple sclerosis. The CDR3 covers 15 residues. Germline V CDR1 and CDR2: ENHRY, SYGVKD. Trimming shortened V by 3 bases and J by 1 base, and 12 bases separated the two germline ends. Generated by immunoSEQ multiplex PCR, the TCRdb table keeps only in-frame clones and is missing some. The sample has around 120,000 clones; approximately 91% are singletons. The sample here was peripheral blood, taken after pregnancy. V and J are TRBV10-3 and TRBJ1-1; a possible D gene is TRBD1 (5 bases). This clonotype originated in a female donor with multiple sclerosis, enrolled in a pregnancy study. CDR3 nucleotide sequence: TGTGCCATCAGTGAAGGGAGGGGATCGAACACTGAAGCTTTCTTT. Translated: CAISEGRGSNTEAFF.